One sample yielded the 11 T cell receptor beta chains listed below, sequenced in a study of cytomegalovirus exposure and HLA in healthy donors. Primers: 60 Vbeta forward and 13 Jbeta reverse. Sequencing was performed with immunoSEQ multiplex PCR; in TCRdb, only in-frame clones are kept and a portion is missing. Of tens of thousands of clones in the sample, about 66% were seen once. Specimen: PBMCs. Receptor source: a boy aged 5-17 years in good health and CMV-seropositive.

V gene TRBV5-4 combines with J gene TRBJ1-2; 7 nucleotides match TRBD1. Unmatched junction bases numbered 12, after V lost 0 bases and J lost 7 bases. The CDR3 consists of 16 residues. Germline CDR1 reads SGHNT; CDR2 reads YYREEE (reference sequence). As DNA, the CDR3 is TGTGCCAGCAGCTTGGTCCCGCGGGACAGAACGCTTGGCTACACCTTC. This sequence encodes CASSLVPRDRTLGYTF.

The V gene is TRBV7-9, the J gene TRBJ2-7; possible D gene TRBD1, 6 bases. The CDR3 spans 13 residues. With 5 bases removed from V and 6 bases from J, the gap between germline ends came to 14 bases. CDR1 and CDR2 from the germline V gene are SEHNR and FQNEAQ (reference sequence). CDR3 DNA sequence: TGTGCCAGCAGCAAAGAACAGGGTGGCGAGCAGTACTTC. It is translated as CASSKEQGGEQYF.

The chain joins TRBV5-1 to TRBJ2-7; weak D call: TRBD2 (6 bases). The CDR3 length is 15 residues. The V gene's germline CDR1 is SGHRS and CDR2 YFSETQ. The V gene lost 4 bases and the J gene lost 2 bases, with 16 bases spanning the gap. The CDR3 is CASSPGSGAPYEQYF. The CDR3 DNA reads as TGCGCCAGCAGCCCGGGATCGGGAGCCCCCTACGAGCAGTACTTC.

Concerning this clone: One end of the junction fails to match germline, which may point to a read error. The genes are TRBV4-1 and TRBJ1-6, with D tentatively TRBD1 (5 bases). This CDR3 contains 18 residues. Looked up from germline, CDR1 is MGHRA and CDR2 is YSYEKL. CDR3 in amino acids: CASSPNGGGSGLNSPLNF. The CDR3 DNA is TGCGCCAGCAGCCCAAATGGGGGGGGGTCAGGACTTAATTCACCCCTCAACTTT.

This chain uses TRBV4-3 with TRBJ1-2; perhaps TRBD1 as D (6 bases). CDR1 is LGHNA and CDR2 is YSLEER in the germline V gene. This CDR3 is built from 16 residues. The germline V and J ends were trimmed by 2 bases and 2 bases, with 15 bases remaining between them. Written as DNA, the CDR3 is TGCGCCAGCAGCCAACTACCTTCGGGGACAAACTATGGCTACACCTTC. Translating gives CASSQLPSGTNYGYTF.

The chain carries TRBV19 and TRBJ2-6; D is perhaps TRBD2 (5 bases). Germline assignment: CDR1 LNHDA and CDR2 SQIVND (reference sequence). This CDR3 comprises 15 residues. Trimming took off 1 base at V and 2 bases at J, with 6 bases between the two ends. The CDR3 coding sequence is TGTGCCAGTAGTATAGGAGGGACTGGGGCCAACGTCCTGACTTTC. Translating it yields CASSIGGTGANVLTF.

This clone was found a few times. The rearrangement uses TRBV6-1 and TRBJ1-5; D remains unclear. CDR1 and CDR2 from the germline V gene are MNHNS and SASEGT. The CDR3 contains 16 residues. Trimming shortened V by 0 bases and J by 0 bases, and 9 bases separated the two germline ends. CDR3 amino acids: CASSEAGGLSNQPQHF. Written as DNA, the CDR3 is TGTGCCAGCAGTGAAGCGGGAGGGCTTAGCAATCAGCCCCAGCATTTT.

This clone was detected once. This CDR3 reads CASSQTGGQPQHF. The CDR3 bases are TGTGCCAGCAGTCAGACAGGGGGTCAGCCCCAGCATTTT. The genes are TRBV2 and TRBJ1-5; 9 bases map to TRBD1. Germline values: CDR1 SNHLY, CDR2 FYNNEI. The J segment lost 6 bases and the V segment lost 5 bases, leaving 2 bases of the junction unmatched. The CDR3 runs 13 residues.

The chain uses TRBV9 and TRBJ1-4, with a possible D match to TRBD1 (6 bases). The germline V gene encodes CDR1 SGDLS and CDR2 YYNGEE. The CDR3 has 14 amino acids. The V end was cut by 4 bases, the J end by 8 bases, with 15 bases between. The CDR3 is CASSQGSFEEKLFF. Written as DNA, the CDR3 is TGTGCCAGCAGCCAGGGGAGTTTTGAAGAAAAACTGTTTTTT.

V gene TRBV28 combines with J gene TRBJ2-4; a weak D match, TRBD1 (6 bases). The germline V and J ends were trimmed by 7 bases and 6 bases, with 16 bases remaining between them. CDR3 length: 14 residues. Germline loops: CDR1 MDHEN, CDR2 SYDVKM. The chain's CDR3 is CASNLQGRGNIQYF. The CDR3 nucleotides are TGTGCCAGCAACTTACAGGGACGCGGAAACATTCAGTACTTC.

This chain joins TRBV27 and TRBJ2-1, with D possibly being TRBD2 (6 bases). The V and J ends lost 2 bases and 8 bases respectively, with 10 bases between them. CDR1 and CDR2 from the germline V gene are MNHEY and SMNVEV (reference sequence). The CDR3 has 13 residues. In DNA form, the CDR3 reads TGTGCCAGCAGTTTAGGAGGGGTAGATGAGCAGTTCTTC. It yields the protein CASSLGGVDEQFF.